This T cell receptor (beta chain) was recovered during a study of shared T cell receptors in the human thymus. Clones were read by immunoSEQ multiplex PCR, and TCRdb kept only the in-frame ones, dropping some. Counted here are 500,000 to 750,000 clones, 70% to 90% occurring once; the ten biggest clones make up around 0.0099%. Germline V lookup: CDR1 SGHDN, CDR2 FVKESK. CDR3 size: 16 residues. The V end lost 0 bases, the J end lost 4 bases, and 15 bases lay between the germline ends. These same data were also listed under a study on human thymus T cells.

This TCR was sampled from a boy in the first two years of life with a congenital heart defect. Material for sequencing was thymocytes. The V gene is TRBV14, the J gene TRBJ1-2, with a tentative D call TRBD1 (6 bases). The chain's CDR3 is CASSQESRGHPYGYTF. In DNA, the CDR3 is TGTGCCAGCAGCCAAGAGAGTCGGGGACACCCCTATGGCTACACCTTC.